This TCR beta chain stems from a study of T cells in Graves' hyperthyroidism and ophthalmopathy. J gave up 6 bases and V 11 bases, and 11 bases lay outside the gene matches. CDR3 size: 14 residues. From germline, CDR1 is KGHDR and CDR2 SFDVKD. RNA transcripts yielded amplified TCR beta CDR3 regions. During a first-round RT-PCR of the TCR CDR3, the HTBI primer set was used. MiXCR was run by TCRdb on the multiplex PCR reads, yielding one entry per CDR3 protein. The sample includes approximately 700,000 distinct CDR3 sequences, 45% of them seen just once. The specimen sequenced was peripheral blood or thyroid tissue (not recorded which). The TCR comes from an adult man with Graves' disease, either hyperthyroidism or ophthalmopathy (not recorded which). The chain uses TRBV24-1 and TRBJ2-2, with TRBD2 identical over 7 bases. The CDR3 DNA reads TGTGCCAGCAGAATCGGCGGGAGCTCCGGGGAGCTGTTTTTT. This sequence encodes CASRIGGSSGELFF.